The sequence of this T cell receptor (beta chain) was determined in a study of cytomegalovirus exposure and HLA in healthy donors. On the study more broadly: Sequencing of roughly 180 million T cells in an earlier analysis found 100 million or so unique TCR beta sequences. General observations from the study: In vitro checks showed that a few CMV-associated chains really do target CMV antigens. Rare TCR sequences predominated, though certain public TCRs were found in many donors.

Details on this clone: Its antigen is undetermined.

This CDR3 is built from 15 residues. Germline CDR1 and CDR2: SEHNR and FQNEAQ (reference sequence). With 1 base removed from V and 2 bases from J, the gap between germline ends came to 12 bases. The PCR made use of 60 Vbeta and 13 Jbeta primers. The data were produced by immunoSEQ multiplex PCR, yet TCRdb's version contains in-frame clones alone and is incomplete. In the table there are about 210,000 clones, about 75% of which are singletons. The specimen sequenced was PBMCs. V is TRBV7-9 and J is TRBJ2-7; D uncertain. The source of this sequence is a male donor in good health and CMV-seronegative. Here the CDR3 reads CASSLVAGNPYEQYF. The CDR3 bases are TGTGCCAGCAGCTTAGTGGCAGGCAACCCCTACGAGCAGTACTTC.